These 21 T cell receptor beta chains were sequenced from one sample in a study of cytomegalovirus exposure and HLA in healthy donors. With 60 Vbeta and 13 Jbeta primers, the PCR was carried out. Measured with immunoSEQ multiplex PCR; TCRdb has only the in-frame clones, and not every one. This table has around 89,000 clones, approximately 80% appearing once. Material: PBMCs. The receptors derive from a man aged 35-49 years in good health and CMV-seronegative.

This clone was picked up one time. The chain couples TRBV5-4 to TRBJ1-6; 7 nucleotides agree with TRBD1. V shed 6 bases and J 14 bases; nucleotides not matched to a gene: 5. The CDR3 is made up of 11 amino acids. The germline V gene encodes CDR1 SGHNT and CDR2 YYREEE (reference sequence). The CDR3, as DNA: TGTGCCAGCACAGGGGGGCAGGCCCTCCACTTT. This codes for CASTGGQALHF.

The chain is built from TRBV5-4 and TRBJ1-1, with 8 bases aligning to TRBD1. V was pared by 4 bases and J by 3 bases, with 8 bases of the junction left unmatched. The CDR3 is 15 amino acids. CDR1 and CDR2 (germline): SGHNT, YYREEE (reference sequence). The CDR3 protein is CASSRGQGGYTEAFF. CDR3 DNA: TGTGCCAGCAGCCGTGGACAGGGCGGTTACACTGAAGCTTTCTTT.

The chain couples TRBV5-1 to TRBJ2-3; perhaps TRBD1 as D (6 bases). The CDR3 loop spans 13 amino acids. The germline CDR1 and CDR2 sequences are SGHRS and YFSETQ. The germline V and J ends were trimmed by 1 base and 6 bases, with 9 bases remaining between them. The CDR3 reads CASSLTGLDTQYF. The CDR3 coding sequence is TGCGCCAGCAGCTTGACAGGGTTGGATACGCAGTATTTT. The full variable domain, in which reference TRBV5-1 and TRBJ2-3 provide the parts outside the CDR3, is KAGVTQTPRYLIKTRGQQVTLSCSPISGHRSVSWYQQTPGQGLQFLFEYFSETQRNKGNFPGRFSGRQFSNSRSEMNVSTLELGDSALYLCASSLTGLDTQYFGPGTRLTVL.

The V call is TRBV27, the J call TRBJ2-5, with 7 positions matching TRBD2. The CDR3 has 13 residues. J lost 1 base, V lost 6 bases, and 2 bases had no gene match. CDR1 and CDR2 (germline): MNHEY, SMNVEV (reference sequence). The CDR3 is CASRRTSQETQYF. The CDR3 nucleotides read TGTGCCAGCAGGAGGACTAGCCAAGAGACCCAGTACTTC.

The V call is TRBV28, the J call TRBJ2-5; D not resolved. This CDR3 has 14 residues. From germline, CDR1 is MDHEN and CDR2 SYDVKM. V was trimmed by 2 bases and J by 2 bases, leaving 9 bases between them. CDR3 coding DNA: TGTGCCAGCAGTTTAGTGCACGGGCAAGAGACCCAGTACTTC. This encodes CASSLVHGQETQYF.

This clone was counted only a few times. This chain joins TRBV5-1 and TRBJ1-3; 8 bases map to TRBD1. The CDR3 length is 18 residues. J lost 4 bases, V lost 5 bases, and 17 bases had no gene match. The V gene's germline CDR1 is SGHRS and CDR2 YFSETQ. The CDR3 bases are TGCGCCAGCAGTATTGCCCCCCGGACAGGGACGATCGGAAACACCATATATTTT. Translating gives CASSIAPRTGTIGNTIYF.

The chain carries TRBV7-2 and TRBJ2-1, with TRBD1 matching 8 bases. CDR1 is SGHTA, CDR2 FQGNSA, per germline. This CDR3 spans 13 amino acids. The V gene end was trimmed by 6 bases and the J gene end by 5 bases; junction bases not matched to a gene: 3. CDR3 bases: TGTGCCAGCAGGCGGACAGGGAACAATGAGCAGTTCTTC. It translates to CASRRTGNNEQFF.

The chain links TRBV4-1 to TRBJ2-2, with 16 bases that match TRBD2. Germline CDR1 MGHRA, CDR2 YSYEKL. This CDR3 is built from 20 residues. Trimming at V came to 1 base and at J to 2 bases, leaving 7 bases not matched to a gene. Here the CDR3 reads CASSQGAGTSGGGNTGELFF. The CDR3 coding sequence is TGCGCCAGCAGCCAAGGCGCGGGGACTAGCGGGGGGGGTAACACCGGGGAGCTGTTTTTT.

The rearrangement links TRBV28 to TRBJ1-6, with D perhaps TRBD1 (5 bases). The germline gives CDR1 MDHEN, CDR2 SYDVKM. This CDR3 is built from 20 residues. V lost 8 bases and J lost 0, with 26 bases in between. CDR3 bases: TGTGCCAGCGGCCAGGGCGGGGGTCAGATTGAACTCTCCTATAATTCACCCCTCCACTTT. It is translated as CASGQGGGQIELSYNSPLHF.

The table lists this clone with a few counts. The chain combines TRBV5-1 with TRBJ1-2; D is perhaps TRBD1 (5 bases). Deletions cut 4 bases from V and 4 bases from J, with 11 bases between. This CDR3 contains 13 residues. CDR1 is SGHRS and CDR2 is YFSETQ in the germline V gene. The chain's CDR3 is CASSQGGLYGYTF. The CDR3 nucleotides are TGCGCCAGCAGCCAGGGAGGGCTCTATGGCTACACCTTC.

The V gene is TRBV19, the J gene TRBJ2-5; 8 bases match TRBD1. The junction had 1 base not matched to a gene; V was cut back by 1 base and J by 0 bases. The CDR3 length is 15 residues. Germline assignment: CDR1 LNHDA and CDR2 SQIVND (reference sequence). The DNA of the CDR3 is TGTGCCAGTAGTATAGGGGACAGGTACCAAGAGACCCAGTACTTC. Translated, it gives CASSIGDRYQETQYF.

V gene TRBV27 combines with J gene TRBJ1-1, with D unresolved. CDR1 is MNHEY and CDR2 is SMNVEV in the germline V gene (reference sequence). V lost 2 bases, J lost 3 bases, and 16 bases lay in between. The CDR3 extends over 16 amino acids. The CDR3 loop reads CASSLRLSTADTEAFF. CDR3 nucleotide sequence: TGTGCCAGCAGTTTAAGGCTTTCTACGGCGGACACTGAAGCTTTCTTT.

This clone was seen more than once but under ten times. The chain employs TRBV4-2 and TRBJ1-5; D is undetermined. V dropped 2 bases and J dropped 4 bases, with 6 bases sitting between them. The germline gives CDR1 LGHNA, CDR2 YNFKEQ. There are 13 residues in the CDR3. CDR3 in amino acids: CASSQPGNQPQHF. The CDR3 DNA sequence: TGTGCCAGCAGCCAACCCGGGAATCAGCCCCAGCATTTT.

This clone has only one observation. The chain uses TRBV30 and TRBJ2-1; TRBD2 agrees at 14 bases. CDR3 size: 15 residues. The J segment lost 7 bases and the V segment lost 2 bases, leaving 4 bases of the junction unmatched. The germline gives CDR1 GTSNPN, CDR2 SVGIG (reference sequence). CDR3 nucleotide sequence: TGTGCCTGGAGTAAATGGACTAGCGGGGGGAATGAGCAGTTCTTC. Translated: CAWSKWTSGGNEQFF.

In its sample, this clone was seen a few times. V and J are TRBV6-5 and TRBJ1-5; tentative D call: TRBD1 (5 bases). The CDR3 contains 14 residues. V lost 6 bases, J lost 6 bases, and 15 bases lay in between. Germline V gene sequence: CDR1 MNHEY, CDR2 SVGAGI. CDR3 region: CASSPQGGPQPQHF. CDR3 sequence (DNA): TGTGCCAGCAGCCCTCAGGGAGGACCTCAGCCCCAGCATTTT.

The chain has TRBV28 and TRBJ1-2; D gene unclear. The CDR3 consists of 15 residues. Trimming pared 5 bases from V and 2 bases from J, leaving 15 bases between. Germline V gene data show CDR1 as MDHEN and CDR2 as SYDVKM. CDR3 bases: TGTGCCAGCAGTATCCCGGGATCGGCGAACTATGGCTACACCTTC. Its translation: CASSIPGSANYGYTF.

The V gene is TRBV2, the J gene TRBJ1-2; D is perhaps TRBD1 (5 bases). V was clipped by 8 bases and J by 4 bases, with 17 bases between them. Germline V gene lookup returns CDR1 SNHLY and CDR2 FYNNEI. The CDR3 length is 14 residues. Here the CDR3 DNA reads TGTGCCAGCTTGACAGACCCCCGTGGCTATGGCTACACCTTC. Protein sequence: CASLTDPRGYGYTF.

The J gene is TRBJ1-5, the V gene TRBV7-9, with D possibly matching TRBD1 (6 bases). The V end lost 5 bases, the J end lost 3 bases, and 11 bases lay between the germline ends. This CDR3 contains 14 residues. Germline CDR1 reads SEHNR; CDR2 reads FQNEAQ (reference sequence). CDR3 in amino acids: CASSLGGVNQPQHF. CDR3 coding DNA: TGTGCCAGCAGCCTTGGGGGCGTCAATCAGCCCCAGCATTTT.

The genes are TRBV12-5 and TRBJ2-5; 7 nucleotides line up with TRBD2. CDR3 size: 13 residues. V was pared by 6 bases and J by 3 bases, with 4 bases of the junction left unmatched. Germline CDR1 reads LGHNT; CDR2 reads FRNRAP. CDR3 in DNA: TGTGCTAGTGGCCCGGGGAGGGAAGAGACCCAGTACTTC. Protein sequence: CASGPGREETQYF.

This rearrangement joins TRBV2 to TRBJ2-7; 8 bases are a match to TRBD1. CDR1 is SNHLY, CDR2 FYNNEI, per germline. J was trimmed by 6 bases and V by 4 bases; bases with no gene match: 5. The CDR3 has 13 residues. CDR3 in amino acids: CASSVLDRVEQYF. The CDR3 DNA reads TGTGCCAGCAGTGTATTGGACAGGGTCGAGCAGTACTTC.

This clone was detected a few times. The DNA of the CDR3 is TGTGCCAGCAGTCAGACGAACACCGGGGAGCTGTTTTTT. It is translated as CASSQTNTGELFF. The chain links TRBV7-3 to TRBJ2-2, with D hard to call. Germline lookup yields CDR1 SGHTA and CDR2 FQGTGA. Trimming pared 6 bases from V and 0 bases from J, leaving 5 bases between. The CDR3 loop spans 13 amino acids.